Sequencing of this T cell receptor (beta chain) was carried out in a study of blood T cell repertoires in COVID-19. Study context: The cDNA or gDNA used as material had been derived from T cells, B-cell-depleted T cells, or PBMCs.

The germline gives CDR1 LNHNV, CDR2 YYDKDF (reference sequence). CDR3 length equals 16 residues. Unmatched junction bases numbered 12, after V lost 8 bases and J lost 3 bases. Source study methods: Reference gene primer amplification in the assay estimated nucleated cell counts. Profiled with immunoSEQ multiplex PCR; TCRdb holds only in-frame clones, not every one. V and J calls and clone size are given by that table; D and trimming were obtained from the DNA. The sample records around 180,000 clones, about 85% being singletons. The J gene is TRBJ1-4, the V gene TRBV15; TRBD1 matches 7 bases. The specimen sequenced was peripheral blood. This TCR was recovered from an elderly man with COVID-19, enrolled during active disease. The CDR3 sequence is CATENFGQASNEKLFF. The DNA of the CDR3 is TGTGCCACCGAGAATTTCGGACAGGCCTCTAATGAAAAACTGTTTTTT.